The 8 T cell receptor beta chains presented below share a single source sample, sequenced in a study of blood T cells in healthy people across ages (dated by TCRdb to about 2015). The receptor library was made with 5' RACE. TCRdb shows the sequencer as Illumina HiSeq 2500. A second PCR of roughly 7 to 12 cycles was run with a J-beta primer mix and a sample-barcoded 5' primer. Clones were called with MiXCR by TCRdb after fastp trimmed the public reads at Q25, and only in-frame beta chains were retained. Identical CDR3 protein sequences are pooled into one entry, listed with their most common genes and DNA. This sample comprises 1.5 million to 2 million distinct CDR3 sequences, roughly a third of them detected only once. The top ten hold about 11% of the sample. The specimen was blood. These receptors were taken from a woman in her thirties in good health.

In its sample, this clonotype was seen a few times. The genes are TRBV9 and TRBJ2-4; TRBD1 is a possible D gene (8 bases). Germline V gene data show CDR1 as SGDLS and CDR2 as YYNGEE. The CDR3 extends over 22 amino acids. Deletions cut 4 bases from V and 6 bases from J, with 38 bases between. The CDR3 DNA reads TGTGCCAGCAGCTCAAAAGATGGGGCTAGCGGAAGACACAGGGGGGCGGGAAACATTCAGTACTTC. This gives the protein CASSSKDGASGRHRGAGNIQYF.

The chain couples TRBV4-1 to TRBJ1-6; D gene uncertain. Germline V gene lookup returns CDR1 MGHRA and CDR2 YSYEKL. Deletions cut 1 base from V and 7 bases from J, with 20 bases between. This CDR3 has 18 residues. CDR3 loop: CASSQAVLGPLGNSPLHF. In DNA, the CDR3 is TGCGCCAGCAGCCAAGCGGTCCTAGGCCCTTTGGGCAATTCACCCCTCCACTTT.

This clonotype came up once. The V call is TRBV7-8, the J call TRBJ1-2; D gene ambiguous. CDR1 SGHVS and CDR2 FQNEAQ come from the germline V gene. The V and J ends lost 4 bases and 10 bases respectively, with 22 bases between them. The CDR3 is made up of 15 amino acids. The CDR3, as DNA: TGTGCCAGCAGCTCGATGATAGGTCTTACAATGGACTACACCTTC. This translates into CASSSMIGLTMDYTF.

V usage is TRBV9 and J usage is TRBJ2-5; 9 bases line up with TRBD2. Unmatched junction bases numbered 7, after V lost 0 bases and J lost 4 bases. CDR1 SGDLS and CDR2 YYNGEE come from the germline V gene. This CDR3 is built from 16 residues. The CDR3 is CASSVGVAGVGETQYF. In DNA form, the CDR3 reads TGTGCCAGCAGCGTAGGGGTAGCGGGAGTCGGAGAGACCCAGTACTTC.

This clonotype was observed a few times. CDR3: CASSSPGQGALGANVLTF. Here the CDR3 DNA reads TGCGCCAGCAGCTCCCCGGGACAGGGGGCGCTTGGGGCCAACGTCCTGACTTTC. The rearrangement links TRBV5-1 to TRBJ2-6; TRBD1 agrees at 12 bases. In germline, CDR1 is SGHRS, CDR2 YFSETQ. This CDR3 region has 18 residues. V trimming: 3 bases; J trimming: 3 bases; junction bases outside the gene matches: 7.

The chain recombines TRBV3-1 with TRBJ2-7, with D possibly being TRBD1 or TRBD2 (5 bases each). Germline V gene data show CDR1 as LGHDT and CDR2 as YNNKEL (reference sequence). The CDR3 covers 13 residues. V lost 4 bases and J 7 bases, leaving 14 bases between the germline ends. The DNA for the CDR3 is TGTGCCAGCAGCCGAGGGGCCCGTTTGGAGCAGTACTTC. Translation gives CASSRGARLEQYF.

J is TRBJ2-3 and V is TRBV20-1; TRBD2 agrees at 12 bases. The V segment lost 5 bases and the J segment 6 bases; nucleotides outside the gene matches: 6. Germline loops: CDR1 DFQATT, CDR2 SNEGSKA (reference sequence). The CDR3 length is 14 residues. CDR3 DNA sequence: TGCAGTGCTTTCCCTAGCGGGGGGGCCGATACGCAGTATTTT. Translation: CSAFPSGGADTQYF.

This clonotype showed up many times. The chain uses TRBV7-2 and TRBJ2-5; D possibly corresponds to TRBD1 (6 bases). The CDR3 contains 15 residues. The V gene's germline CDR1 is SGHTA and CDR2 FQGNSA. The V end was cut by 5 bases, the J end by 6 bases, with 19 bases between. The CDR3 coding sequence is TGTGCCAGCAGCCCTGGGAAAGGGGGAGTAAAGACCCAGTACTTC. Translating gives CASSPGKGGVKTQYF.